This T cell receptor beta chain stems from a study of cytomegalovirus exposure and HLA in healthy donors (dated by TCRdb to the late 2010s). Study-level background: In an earlier analysis of under 600 of the donors, 250 to 350 Gb of sequence data and 90 million to 120 million unique TCR beta sequences from roughly 190 million T cells were reported. Approximately 310 gigabases of sequencing data and tens of millions of unique TCR sequences were included in an early release covering roughly 600 HLA-typed donors. Of the 350 to 450 genotyped donors, about 80% fell in the genetic ancestry cluster associated with self-reported Caucasian donors. The study was designed to test whether signatures of past pathogen exposure could be identified by cataloging public T cell receptors. The study profiled the T cell repertoires of about 720 subjects by immunosequencing and related them to cytomegalovirus serostatus. A separate validation cohort of over a hundred different subjects was used in addition to the 666-subject first cohort. To predict cytomegalovirus infection status, the study brought together high-throughput TCR immunosequencing, statistical association of individual TCRs with disease status, and machine learning. In a later analysis, previously published TCR beta repertoires from some 640 donors were re-analyzed and high-resolution HLA genotyping was added so that TCR occurrence patterns could be studied. Rather than using new phenotypic data, the later analysis identified candidate immune exposures from TCR beta sequences and from how often those sequences occurred across donors. An earlier analysis of more than 450 of the donors used high-throughput TCR beta sequencing to judge whether each TCR beta V gene segment behaved as functional or pseudogenic. Donor age, sex, ethnicity and CMV serostatus were compiled together with the repertoire data. Genome-wide SNP genotypes for about 65% of the 666 donors were used in a later genetic analysis, which treated that subset as a discovery cohort. All discovery cohort repertoires had been generated using a single sequencing platform. Class I and class II HLA loci were covered by the typing at four-digit resolution. The number of donors typed differed by locus, with roughly 629-640 for A, B, C, DRB1 and DQB1, 522 for DQA1, approximately 570 for DPA1, and 450 to 480 for DPB1. About five DR-DQ haplotypes were handled as single units for association and clustering because linkage in the cohort was strong. On average, about 200,000 unique TCR beta nucleotide sequences were sequenced per donor among about 400 genotyped donors of the cohort, with 15% to 20% of those sequences being non-productive. The paper as a whole reports these results and caveats: Linkage disequilibrium might explain the correlated functional status among segregating V segments, but an unknown experimental factor could not be excluded. The cohort was sequenced for TCR beta chains only, and without alpha or paired-chain data the features that could be detected were limited. Roughly uniform sequencing depth across donors was assumed in presence/absence analyses, although this assumption may not hold. Most TCR sequences were observed very rarely across donors, whereas some public TCRs were present in many individuals. Some 15 rarely observed V segments, including chromosome 9 orphons, were excluded from the earlier analysis of some 590 of the donors because counts were too low. When HLA alleles, especially DR and DQ, strongly co-occurred, attributing TCR associations to individual alleles was difficult. Several of the top co-occurrence clusters appeared to be linked to parvovirus B19, influenza, CMV and Epstein-Barr virus, according to a later analysis. In vitro tests confirmed that three of the cytomegalovirus-associated TCR beta chains recognize cytomegalovirus antigens. Because HLA typing was missing for some donors at each locus, association tests included only the typed subset. At a false discovery rate of 0.05, a later analysis linked under 20,000 TCR beta sequences to specific HLA alleles. In a later analysis, most CMV-associated TCR beta chains were found to appear HLA-restricted, with HLA associations seemingly driven largely by CMV exposure. A later genetic analysis reported fewer N-insertions in productive TCRs among donors in an Asian-associated ancestry cluster than the roughly 670-donor mean. A further reported finding was that TCR beta sequences accurately predicted the HLA-A and HLA-B alleles for most subjects in the first cohort. It was suggested by the authors that the approach could potentially be generalized to other disease states and immunological phenotypes. The only immune exposure information available for the cohort was CMV serostatus. Cytomegalovirus status was reported to be diagnosed by the classifier with high specificity and sensitivity in both the original and validation cohorts. A cluster of highly shared sequence variants was judged likely to be a technical artifact of the sequencing pipeline. In an earlier analysis of about 550 of the donors, most TCR beta V segments were observed in productive rearrangements about 90% or about 30% of the time, broadly matching IMGT annotations. The study gave a list of about 170 TCR beta chains associated with cytomegalovirus. In a later analysis, HLA-associated TCR beta chains were found to be more clonally expanded and to have lower generation probabilities than equally common non-associated chains. A later analysis found that TCR association rates varied across HLA loci, with DRB1 alleles showing the most associated TCRs and HLA-C alleles the fewest. In a later genetic analysis, a missense DCLRE1C variant was associated with V-gene and J-gene trimming of TCR beta chains, and the association was replicated in an independent cohort.

Remarks on this clone: No cognate antigen has been identified for it. Base qualities are missing; no much larger clone stands one base away.

The library was made by the immunoSEQ multiplex PCR assay. The multiplex PCR relied on a mix of 60 forward primers for TCR Vbeta segments and 13 reverse primers for TCR Jbeta segments. The CDR3 region of rearranged TCR beta genes was amplified from genomic DNA by a multiplex PCR assay. Amplified TCR beta libraries were sequenced as 87-base-pair reads on the Illumina HiSeq System. In the source study's methods: Across the 670 or so repertoires, a later analysis counted approximately 75 million unique TCR beta chains, about 10 million of which were shared by at least two donors. A nearest-neighbor algorithm error-corrected the raw reads and collapsed the reads into unique sequences, merging closely related sequences to remove PCR and sequencing errors. CDR3 sequences were aligned to IMGT reference sequences to assign V, D and J gene segments. For a sequence to be retained, at least a six-nucleotide match to both a V gene segment and a J gene segment was required. Rearrangements were classified as productive when the CDR3 lacked stop codons and remained in frame with V and J, and all other rearrangements were classified as non-productive. Following IMGT convention, CDR3 was defined as the stretch from the second conserved V-encoded cysteine to the conserved J-encoded phenylalanine. In an earlier analysis of more than 550 of the donors, sequences lacking an unambiguous match to a single V gene segment were excluded. An earlier analysis of some 610 of the donors called V segments functional above 56.7% productive rearrangements and segregating when the between-donor standard deviation exceeded 5%. A statistical classification framework was built to diagnose cytomegalovirus status from the catalog of TCR beta chain sequences. In a later analysis, V and J genes were assigned by comparing TCR nucleotide sequences against IMGT/GENE-DB human TR gene sequences. In a later analysis, CDR3 sequences and most-parsimonious VDJ recombination scenarios were assigned using the TCRdist pipeline. A later analysis defined each TCR beta chain by its CDR3 amino acid sequence plus V-gene family, and excluded reads lacking a unique V-gene family. A later analysis removed over 500 highly shared, low-generation-probability nucleotide sequences to deal with suspected cross-contamination and a sequencing artifact. In a later analysis, a clonal expansion index was calculated for each public chain from normalized within-repertoire ranks of inferred template counts. In a later analysis, generation probabilities were computed with a VDJ recombination model fitted to out-of-frame rearrangements, and the resulting probabilities were checked against IGoR. A later analysis scored TCR-TCR, TCR-HLA and TCR-CMV co-occurrence with hypergeometric tests, applying a repertoire-size bias correction to TCR pairs. False discovery rates were estimated in a later analysis by permuting HLA or CMV assignments 20 times. In a later analysis, co-occurring TCRs were grouped using DBSCAN, with TCRdist sequence similarity added in when clustering inside HLA-allele-positive subsets. For co-occurrence clustering, repertoires with fewer than 30,000 or more than 120,000 public chains were excluded, along with five repertoires with anomalous nucleotide sharing. TCRdb obtained this table from immuneACCESS and retained in-frame rearrangements with V and J assigned. These tables miss some clones; where compared with another copy, unresolved V genes account for less than half of the shortfall, and the remainder is unexplained. The V and J calls and the clone size are those of that table, but D and trimming were determined from the DNA. A total of about 160,000 clones appear in this sample, 80% of them only once. The ten largest clones capture roughly 10% of the sample.

The cohort comprised some 730 healthy bone marrow donors. All cohort members were sampled while nominally healthy, although unrecorded immune exposures were likely present. The donor was CMV seropositive and belonged to the group of 250 to 300 seropositive cohort members. Each donor provided a peripheral blood sample, and peripheral blood mononuclear cells were used for TCR beta sequencing. Genomic DNA was extracted from the blood cell samples with the Qiagen DNeasy Blood Extraction Kit. The TCR originated in a man aged 18 to 30 in good health and CMV-seropositive. The specimen was PBMCs.

CDR3 sequence: CASSLGQGFGGANVLTF. Here is the DNA: TGTGCCAGCAGCTTAGGACAGGGGTTCGGTGGGGCCAACGTCCTGACTTTC. The V and J segments used are TRBV11-2 and TRBJ2-6, with 8 middle bases fitting TRBD1. V trim: 1 base; J trim: 3 bases; unmatched bases: 5. The CDR3 has 17 amino acids, counting the end cysteine and phenylalanine. Only the CDR3 DNA stays, 51 bases, in frame from base 1. Per the germline V gene, SGHAT is the CDR1 and FQNNGV is the CDR2.